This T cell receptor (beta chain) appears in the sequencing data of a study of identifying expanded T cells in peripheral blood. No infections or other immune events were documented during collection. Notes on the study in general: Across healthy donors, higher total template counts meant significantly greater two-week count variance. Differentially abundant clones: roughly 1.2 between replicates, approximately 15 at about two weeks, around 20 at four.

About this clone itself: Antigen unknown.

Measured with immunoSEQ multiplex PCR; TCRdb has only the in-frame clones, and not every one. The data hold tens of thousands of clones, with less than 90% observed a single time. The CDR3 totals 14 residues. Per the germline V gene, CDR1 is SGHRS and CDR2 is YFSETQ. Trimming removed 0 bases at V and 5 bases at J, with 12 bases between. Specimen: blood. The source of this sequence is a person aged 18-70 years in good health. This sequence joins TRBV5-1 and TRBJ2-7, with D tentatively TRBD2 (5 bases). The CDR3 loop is CASSLDPSSHEQYF. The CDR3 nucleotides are TGCGCCAGCAGCTTGGATCCTAGCAGCCACGAGCAGTACTTC.